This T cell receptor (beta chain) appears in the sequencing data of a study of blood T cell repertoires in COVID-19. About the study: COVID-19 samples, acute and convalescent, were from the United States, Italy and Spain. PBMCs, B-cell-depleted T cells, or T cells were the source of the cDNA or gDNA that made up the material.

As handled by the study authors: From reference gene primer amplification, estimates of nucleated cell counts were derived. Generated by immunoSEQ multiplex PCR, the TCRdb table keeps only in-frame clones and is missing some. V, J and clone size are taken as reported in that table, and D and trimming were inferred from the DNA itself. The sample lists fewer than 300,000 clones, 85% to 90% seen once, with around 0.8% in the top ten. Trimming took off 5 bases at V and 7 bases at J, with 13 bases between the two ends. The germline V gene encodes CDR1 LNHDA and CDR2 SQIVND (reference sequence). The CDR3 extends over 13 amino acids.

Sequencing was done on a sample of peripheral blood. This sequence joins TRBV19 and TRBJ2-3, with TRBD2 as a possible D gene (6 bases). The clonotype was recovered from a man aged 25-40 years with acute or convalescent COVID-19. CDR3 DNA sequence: TGTGCCAGTAGTTATCGGGGGTGGAATACGCAGTATTTT. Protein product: CASSYRGWNTQYF.